This T cell receptor (beta chain) is from a study of blood T cell repertoires in COVID-19. Study-level information: The study drew acute and convalescent COVID-19 samples from the United States, Italy and Spain. Sample material is recorded as cDNA or gDNA derived from T cells, B-cell-depleted T cells, or PBMCs.

Authors' processing steps: Amplification from reference gene primers served as the basis for estimated nucleated cell counts. Using immunoSEQ multiplex PCR, the repertoire was profiled, and TCRdb retains in-frame clones only, with some absent. The V and J calls and clone size come from that table; D and trimming were worked out from the DNA. The table lists approximately 350,000 clones, under 95% of them singletons, with around 3.5% in the top ten. The CDR3 totals 16 residues. V was trimmed by 0 bases and J by 7 bases, leaving 14 bases between them. Germline CDR1 is SGDLS and CDR2 is YYNGEE. Sequenced input: peripheral blood. The genes are TRBV9 and TRBJ1-6; D gene unclear. The TCR originated in a woman aged 18-29 years who had recovered from COVID-19. The CDR3, as DNA: TGTGCCAGCAGCGTAGGATGGGCCGCGGGAAATTCACCCCTCCACTTT. Amino acid sequence: CASSVGWAAGNSPLHF.